Listed below are T cell receptor beta chains from one sample, sequenced in a study of human T cells and chemical hapten exposure. TCRdb analysed the RACE reads with MiXCR anew, one entry per CDR3 protein. The table includes some 350,000 distinct CDR3 sequences, about 6.9% detected once. The starting material was whole blood, obtained in connection with sensitization to the hapten diphenylcyclopropenone (DPC). All receptors derive from a woman aged 18-30 years with alopecia areata. Some clones in this sample may be carry-over from other donors' samples. CDR3s include the opening cysteine and the closing phenylalanine or tryptophan. A D gene is named only where the DNA matches it firmly. The size entry is marked missing in some rows and otherwise reads once, few, many or a size class.

d_call | clone_size | j_call | v_call | cdr3_aa | cdr3_nt
NA | few | TRBJ2-7 | TRBV12-3/TRBV12-4 | CASSFFEGTSFEQYF | TGTGCCAGCAGTTTTTTTGAGGGCACAAGCTTCGAGCAGTACTTC
NA | many | TRBJ2-7 | TRBV6-5 | CASPGRLSYEQYF | TGTGCCAGCCCGGGGAGGCTCTCTTACGAGCAGTACTTC
NA | many | TRBJ1-1 | TRBV12-3/TRBV12-4 | CASSFVRQGRTEAFF | TGTGCCAGCAGTTTTGTGAGGCAGGGACGCACTGAAGCTTTCTTT
TRBD2 | NA | TRBJ2-7 | TRBV6-6 | CASSRLADPYEQYF | TGTGCCAGCAGCCGACTAGCAGATCCCTACGAGCAGTACTTC
NA | many | TRBJ1-1 | TRBV7-9 | CASSLPHLENTEAFF | TGTGCCAGCAGCTTACCCCATTTGGAGAACACTGAAGCTTTCTTT
NA | few | TRBJ2-1 | TRBV6-5 | CASTRGDNEQFF | TGTGCCAGCACCAGGGGGGATAATGAGCAGTTCTTC
NA | few | TRBJ2-1 | TRBV2 | CASSPRPLIEQFF | TGTGCCAGCAGTCCCCGACCCCTTATAGAGCAGTTCTTC
NA | NA | TRBJ2-3 | TRBV4-3 | CASSSNSDTQYF | TGCGCCAGCAGCAGTAATTCGGATACGCAGTATTTT
NA | NA | TRBJ2-7 | TRBV7-2 | CASSASPGMGNEQYF | TGTGCCAGCAGCGCGTCCCCAGGGATGGGCAACGAGCAGTACTTC
NA | many | TRBJ1-2 | TRBV3-1 | CASSQGALQGSYGYTF | TGTGCCAGCAGCCAAGGGGCGCTACAGGGCTCCTATGGCTACACCTTC
TRBD1 | NA | TRBJ2-6 | TRBV20-1 | CSALGPPGQGDSGANVLTF | TGCAGTGCTTTGGGCCCTCCGGGACAGGGAGACTCTGGGGCCAACGTCCTGACTTTC
NA | many | TRBJ2-1 | TRBV6-2/TRBV6-3 | CASRSGGAHNEQFF | TGTGCCAGCAGAAGTGGGGGGGCCCACAATGAGCAGTTCTTC
TRBD1 | many | TRBJ1-2 | TRBV7-2 | CASTERQGIGYTF | TGTGCCAGCACGGAAAGACAGGGGATTGGCTACACCTTC
NA | NA | TRBJ2-1 | TRBV12-3/TRBV12-4 | CASSFIWEERNEQFF | TGTGCCAGCAGTTTTATCTGGGAAGAAAGGAATGAGCAGTTCTTC
NA | many | TRBJ1-6 | TRBV12-3/TRBV12-4 | CASNTNNSPLHF | TGTGCCAGCAATACTAATAATTCACCCCTCCACTTT
TRBD2 | NA | TRBJ2-3 | TRBV7-2 | CASSLLVPGLAGGDTQYF | TGTGCCAGCAGCTTGTTGGTTCCGGGACTAGCGGGGGGAGATACGCAGTATTTT
NA | few | TRBJ2-3 | TRBV5-1 | CASSLVLRSGSNTDTQYF | TGCGCCAGCAGCCTAGTTCTTCGCTCTGGATCCAACACAGATACGCAGTATTTT
TRBD1 | many | TRBJ2-7 | TRBV7-2 | CASSTGQGGNEQYF | TGTGCCAGCAGCACGGGACAGGGGGGCAACGAGCAGTACTTC
NA | NA | TRBJ1-2 | TRBV27 | CASSLSSVNYGYTF | TGTGCCAGCAGTTTATCTTCAGTTAACTATGGCTACACCTTC
TRBD2 | NA | TRBJ2-6 | TRBV7-3 | CASSLKGGSGANVLTF | TGTGCCAGCAGCTTAAAGGGAGGGTCTGGGGCCAACGTCCTGACTTTC
TRBD1 | many | TRBJ1-4 | TRBV27 | CASSSQGARVEKLFF | TGTGCCAGCAGTTCCCAGGGGGCGCGGGTTGAAAAACTGTTTTTT
NA | many | TRBJ1-1 | TRBV10-3 | CAIKESLNTEAFF | TGTGCCATCAAAGAGTCCCTGAACACTGAAGCTTTCTTT
TRBD1 | few | TRBJ2-5 | TRBV7-8 | CASSPASGGAETQYF | TGTGCCAGCAGCCCGGCCTCAGGGGGCGCGGAGACCCAGTACTTC
TRBD2 | NA | TRBJ2-1 | TRBV20-1 | CSARDIAGGNNEQFF | TGCAGTGCTAGAGATATAGCGGGGGGCAACAATGAGCAGTTCTTC
NA | many | TRBJ2-3 | TRBV9 | CASPGALSTDTQYF | TGTGCCAGCCCGGGGGCCTTAAGCACAGATACGCAGTATTTT
TRBD2 | NA | TRBJ2-1 | TRBV28 | CASSLSGFRHEQFF | TGTGCCAGCAGCCTTAGCGGGTTTAGGCATGAGCAGTTCTTC
NA | many | TRBJ1-3 | TRBV12-3/TRBV12-4 | CASSDRLSGNTIYF | TGTGCCAGCAGCGACAGGCTCTCTGGAAACACCATATATTTT
TRBD1 | NA | TRBJ2-4 | TRBV20-1 | CSAADRANIQYF | TGCAGTGCAGCGGACAGGGCGAACATTCAGTACTTC
NA | NA | TRBJ1-3 | TRBV7-8 | CASSLGSGQTFSGNTIYF | TGTGCCAGCAGCTTAGGGTCTGGGCAGACGTTCTCTGGAAACACCATATATTTT
NA | few | TRBJ1-1 | TRBV2 | CASTSPEGPPNTEAFF | TGTGCCAGCACCTCCCCTGAGGGACCCCCGAACACTGAAGCTTTCTTT
NA | many | TRBJ2-3 | TRBV7-2 | CASSLNGETSTDTQYF | TGTGCCAGCAGCTTAAACGGAGAGACTAGCACAGATACGCAGTATTTT
TRBD2 | few | TRBJ2-3 | TRBV28 | CASSLLAGGGDTQYF | TGTGCCAGCAGTTTACTGGCGGGGGGAGGAGATACGCAGTATTTT
NA | few | TRBJ2-3 | TRBV13 | CASSLGGGPGTDTQYF | TGTGCCAGCAGCTTAGGCGGGGGGCCGGGGACAGATACGCAGTATTTT
TRBD2 | NA | TRBJ2-3 | TRBV12-3/TRBV12-4 | CASSFSRASGGTDTQYF | TGTGCCAGCAGTTTTTCCAGGGCTAGCGGGGGCACAGATACGCAGTATTTT
NA | NA | TRBJ1-1 | TRBV7-2 | CASGISGRITEAFF | TGTGCCAGCGGAATCTCAGGGAGGATAACTGAAGCTTTCTTT
NA | few | TRBJ2-7 | TRBV20-1 | CSARSPSGAYEQYF | TGCAGTGCTAGATCCCCTTCGGGGGCCTACGAGCAGTACTTC
NA | many | TRBJ1-2 | TRBV20-1 | CSASTYNYGYTF | TGCAGTGCTAGTACCTATAACTATGGCTACACCTTC
NA | many | TRBJ1-1 | TRBV6-6 | CASATGADTEAFF | TGTGCCAGCGCGACAGGTGCGGACACTGAAGCTTTCTTT
TRBD1 | few | TRBJ2-2 | TRBV6-5 | CASSWDRMTGELFF | TGTGCCAGCAGTTGGGACAGGATGACCGGGGAGCTGTTTTTT
NA | many | TRBJ1-5 | TRBV5-6 | CASSLSYGLLSNQPQHF | TGTGCCAGCAGCTTATCGTACGGATTACTTAGCAATCAGCCCCAGCATTTT
TRBD1 | few | TRBJ1-1 | TRBV7-2 | CASSSGQAGMNTEAFF | TGTGCCAGCAGCTCCGGACAGGCCGGAATGAACACTGAAGCTTTCTTT
TRBD2 | few | TRBJ2-3 | TRBV12-3/TRBV12-4 | CASSLGVSLTSGRTDTQYF | TGTGCCAGCAGTTTAGGGGTCTCACTGACTAGCGGGCGCACAGATACGCAGTATTTT
NA | few | TRBJ1-1 | TRBV6-5 | CASSYRTGSFTEAFF | TGTGCCAGCAGTTACCGTACAGGTAGTTTCACTGAAGCTTTCTTT
NA | few | TRBJ2-3 | TRBV10-3 | CAVLGPDTQYF | TGTGCCGTCCTCGGCCCAGATACGCAGTATTTT
NA | NA | TRBJ1-2 | TRBV3-1 | CASSQEGAEPYGYTF | TGTGCCAGCAGCCAAGAAGGAGCGGAACCCTATGGCTACACCTTC
NA | many | TRBJ1-5 | TRBV27 | CASSLKRNNQPQHF | TGTGCCAGCAGTTTGAAGCGGAACAATCAGCCCCAGCATTTT
NA | many | TRBJ1-3 | TRBV12-3/TRBV12-4 | CASSLTGFGNTIYF | TGTGCCAGCAGTCTAACAGGGTTTGGAAACACCATATATTTT
TRBD2 | few | TRBJ2-7 | TRBV5-5 | CASSLKGLAGAYEQYF | TGTGCCAGCAGCCTGAAAGGACTAGCGGGAGCCTACGAGCAGTACTTC
NA | NA | TRBJ1-2 | TRBV29-1 | CSSVVGGEGYTF | TGCAGCTCGGTGGTGGGGGGTGAGGGCTACACCTTC
TRBD1 | NA | TRBJ1-1 | TRBV28 | CASLTGEFTEAFF | TGTGCCAGCCTAACAGGGGAATTCACTGAAGCTTTCTTT
NA | many | TRBJ2-3 | TRBV18 | CASSPLLRQGTDTQYF | TGTGCCAGCTCACCACTTCTGCGTCAGGGTACAGATACGCAGTATTTT
TRBD2 | few | TRBJ2-1 | TRBV4-2 | CASSHEVAGSYEQFF | TGTGCCAGCAGCCATGAGGTAGCGGGAAGCTATGAGCAGTTCTTC
NA | many | TRBJ1-6 | TRBV7-2 | CASSLAGGYNSPLHF | TGTGCCAGCAGCTTAGCGGGCGGGTATAATTCACCCCTCCACTTT
TRBD1 | many | TRBJ1-3 | TRBV3-1 | CASSHEGAKGNTIYF | TGTGCCAGCAGCCACGAGGGGGCTAAAGGAAACACCATATATTTT
NA | many | TRBJ1-1 | TRBV29-1 | CSVEEVLSQGAFF | TGCAGCGTTGAAGAAGTGCTAAGTCAAGGGGCTTTCTTT
TRBD1 | NA | TRBJ2-7 | TRBV2 | CASSAGTGFPEQYF | TGTGCCAGCAGTGCGGGGACAGGGTTCCCCGAGCAGTACTTC
TRBD1 | NA | TRBJ2-1 | TRBV7-6 | CASSLARDRGSIEQFF | TGTGCCAGCAGCTTAGCCAGGGACAGGGGGTCTATTGAGCAGTTCTTC
NA | many | TRBJ1-5 | TRBV20-1 | CSALADSNQPQHF | TGCAGTGCCCTTGCTGATAGCAATCAGCCCCAGCATTTT
NA | few | TRBJ1-5 | TRBV29-1 | CSAGGRRSRQAEGSNQPQHF | TGCAGCGCCGGGGGGAGACGGTCACGGCAGGCAGAGGGGAGCAATCAGCCCCAGCATTTT
TRBD1 | NA | TRBJ2-2 | TRBV6-5 | CASSYRGTAGELFF | TGTGCCAGCAGCTACAGGGGAACTGCCGGGGAGCTGTTTTTT